The source of this T cell receptor (beta chain) is a study of vaccination effects on CD4 cells after COVID-19 (dated by TCRdb to 2022 to 2024). Looking at the study overall: Across the study, the median time from the second dose to post-vaccine sampling was 72 days (range 14 to 241). The study compared SARS-CoV-2 spike-specific CD4+ TCR repertoires before and after mRNA vaccination in COVID-19 convalescent patients and infection-naive vaccine recipients. Altogether, 10 COVID-19 convalescent patients and 4 SARS-CoV-2-naive healthy vaccine recipients made up the full study. The Oncomine TCR Beta short-read assay on an Illumina iSeq 100 was used to sequence cultures from other donors in the study. Overall results and qualifications from the work: Clones induced by infection and clones induced by vaccination both contracted markedly at late timepoints after vaccination, which fits with T cell responses waning over time. Among healthy vaccine recipients, nearly all vaccine-induced clones were SARS-CoV-2 mono-reactive, and just 1 of 255 was cross-reactive with common cold coronaviruses. The study was limited by a small number of convalescent patients, and early post-infection timepoints were lacking.

From the germline V gene, CDR1 is MNHEY and CDR2 is SVGAGI. The CDR3 holds 13 amino acids from the cysteine to the phenylalanine. Solely the CDR3 DNA is kept, with 39 bases framed from the first base. Compared with germline, V lacks 8 bases and J lacks 2 bases; bases without a gene match: 1. In the ViraFEST assay, PBMC were stimulated with viral peptide pools, and TCR sequencing was then used to find antigen-specific CD4+ T cell clonotypes based on their expansion. After roughly 11 days of culture, CD4+ T cells were isolated with the EasySep CD4+ T cell isolation kit. Two doses of either the BNT162b2 or the mRNA-1273 mRNA SARS-CoV-2 vaccine were administered to participants. Negative nucleocapsid antibody results before and after vaccination confirmed that the healthy vaccine recipients had no prior SARS-CoV-2 infection. Each well held roughly 2.2 million PBMC cultured in IMDM containing about 5.4% human AB serum, around 10 IU/ml IL-2 and gentamicin, along with around 9.4 ug/ml peptides. Half of the culture medium was replaced with fresh IL-2-containing medium on days 3 and 7. Unless otherwise noted, each peptide stimulation condition was cultured in triplicate wells. PBMC were separated from whole blood using Ficoll-Paque Plus gradient centrifugation and were then either cryopreserved at -140C or used fresh. The overlapping peptide pools covered the spike proteins of SARS-CoV-2 as well as those of the common cold coronaviruses HCoV-NL63, HCoV-OC43 and HCoV-229E. The QIAamp micro DNA kit was used to extract genomic DNA from the cultured CD4+ T cells.

Library preparation used the immunoSEQ multiplex PCR assay. DNA from the cultured and isolated CD4+ T cells underwent TCR beta CDR3 sequencing. As for how the authors treated the data: The analysis removed non-productive TCR sequences, trimmed reads to the CDR3 region, and retained only CDR3s that were 7 or more amino acids long. Antigen-specific clonotypes were identified using the MANAFEST web app by comparison of expansion in peptide wells against reference cultures. Positive clones required FDR<0.05 expansion versus reference and all other wells, odds ratio above 5, and frequency above 0.1% in two replicate wells. A clonotype was defined as cross-reactive if the clonotype was significantly expanded both in SARS-CoV-2 spike wells and in at least one common cold coronavirus spike condition. CDR3 similarity was assessed by Levenshtein distance with the stringdist R package, and unrooted trees were built with ape in R 3.6.1. Sourced from immuneACCESS, this table was stored by TCRdb with only in-frame sequences that have V and J called. A share of the clones is absent; for the studies checked, an unresolved V gene accounts for under half, and the remainder has no known explanation. That table furnishes V, J and clone size, whereas the DNA furnished D and trimming. Counted in this sample were nearly 30,000 clones; 75% to 90% of them appeared once. The top ten hold 5.8% of the sample.

This clone appeared once. Its antigen specificity is not known. Within one base of it there is no much larger clone, and no base qualities were kept. This TCR was recovered from a human donor who received a COVID-19 vaccine. Some clones in this sample may be carry-over from other donors' samples. This chain joins TRBV6-5 to TRBJ2-5; 11 bases in the junction line up with TRBD1. The sequencing used CD4+ T cells from PBMCs cultured with SARS-CoV-2 spike peptides, collected after COVID-19 vaccination. The sample's cell subset or site label, in plain terms: SARS-CoV-2 spike overlapping peptide pool stimulation. In nucleotide form, the sequence is TGTGCCAGCTGGGACAGGGGGCAAGAGACCCAGTACTTC. Its translation is CASWDRGQETQYF.